A selection of T cell receptor beta chains follows, all from one sample in a study of blood T cell repertoires in COVID-19. Sequencing was performed with immunoSEQ multiplex PCR; in TCRdb, only in-frame clones are kept and a portion is missing. The table lists fewer than 400,000 clones, more than 85% of them singletons. Sequencing was done on a sample of peripheral blood. The receptors were gathered from a human donor in a cohort sampled during active COVID-19. Each CDR3 is given with its conserved first and last residue. The order of the fields is clone size, D gene, J gene, V gene, CDR3 DNA, CDR3 protein. A D gene is named only where the DNA matches it firmly. Clone size is not always given. Where it is, it says once, few, many or a class for expanded clones.

clone size: .
D gene: TRBD1
J gene: TRBJ2-1
V gene: TRBV27
CDR3 DNA: TGTGCCAGCAGTCTCACCGGGACAGGGACCTATGAGCAGTTCTTC
CDR3 protein: CASSLTGTGTYEQFF

clone size: .
D gene: .
J gene: TRBJ2-4
V gene: TRBV25-1
CDR3 DNA: TGTGCCAGCAGTGATTTGGACAGTGAGTTAGCCAAAAACATTCAGTACTTC
CDR3 protein: CASSDLDSELAKNIQYF

clone size: .
D gene: .
J gene: TRBJ1-1
V gene: TRBV9
CDR3 DNA: TGTGCCAGCAGCGTAGAGGCCAGGGGTACAACTGAAGCTTTCTTT
CDR3 protein: CASSVEARGTTEAFF

clone size: .
D gene: .
J gene: TRBJ2-5
V gene: TRBV19
CDR3 DNA: TGTGCCAGTAGTATTTTTGGGGGCTTCGAGACCCAGTACTTC
CDR3 protein: CASSIFGGFETQYF

clone size: .
D gene: .
J gene: TRBJ2-3
V gene: TRBV30
CDR3 DNA: TGTGCCTGGAGCGGGGGGCTGACCACAGATACGCAGTATTTT
CDR3 protein: CAWSGGLTTDTQYF

clone size: .
D gene: .
J gene: TRBJ1-4
V gene: TRBV2
CDR3 DNA: TGTGCCAGCGGGGAGGAAAAACTGTTTTTT
CDR3 protein: CASGEEKLFF

clone size: few
D gene: TRBD2
J gene: TRBJ2-1
V gene: TRBV6-6
CDR3 DNA: TGTGCCAGCAAGCGGGGGCTTATCAATGAGCAGTTCTTC
CDR3 protein: CASKRGLINEQFF

clone size: .
D gene: TRBD1
J gene: TRBJ2-2
V gene: TRBV7-9
CDR3 DNA: TGTGCCAGCAGCTTTGACAGGGGGCGAGCCGGGGAGCTGTTTTTT
CDR3 protein: CASSFDRGRAGELFF

clone size: .
D gene: .
J gene: TRBJ2-7
V gene: TRBV6-5
CDR3 DNA: TGTGCCAGCAGTTGGAGGGTCTTTCGAGCCTACGAGCAGTACTTC
CDR3 protein: CASSWRVFRAYEQYF

clone size: .
D gene: .
J gene: TRBJ1-2
V gene: TRBV20-1
CDR3 DNA: TGCAGTGCTAGTTGGGGCCGAGGCAACTATGGCTACACCTTC
CDR3 protein: CSASWGRGNYGYTF

clone size: .
D gene: .
J gene: TRBJ1-3
V gene: TRBV7-9
CDR3 DNA: TGTGCCAGCAGCTTAGCAGAGGCAGGAAACACCATATATTTT
CDR3 protein: CASSLAEAGNTIYF

clone size: many
D gene: TRBD1
J gene: TRBJ1-1
V gene: TRBV6-5
CDR3 DNA: TGTGCCAGCAGTCCCCTGACAGGGCTTGGTACTGAAGCTTTCTTT
CDR3 protein: CASSPLTGLGTEAFF

clone size: few
D gene: TRBD2
J gene: TRBJ2-2
V gene: TRBV3-1/TRBV3-2
CDR3 DNA: TGTGCCAGCAGCCAAGCACTAGCGGTGAACACCGGGGAGCTGTTTTTT
CDR3 protein: CASSQALAVNTGELFF

clone size: .
D gene: TRBD2
J gene: TRBJ2-7
V gene: TRBV9
CDR3 DNA: TGTGCCAGCAGCGTCGGACTAGCGGGGGCGGAGCAGTACTTC
CDR3 protein: CASSVGLAGAEQYF

clone size: .
D gene: TRBD2
J gene: TRBJ2-3
V gene: TRBV19
CDR3 DNA: TGTGCCAGTAGTATAGGGGCGGGGGGGCCCGCAGATACGCAGTATTTT
CDR3 protein: CASSIGAGGPADTQYF

clone size: .
D gene: .
J gene: TRBJ1-2
V gene: TRBV20-1
CDR3 DNA: TGCAGTGCTAGTCGACAGAGCTATGGCTACACCTTC
CDR3 protein: CSASRQSYGYTF

clone size: .
D gene: TRBD1
J gene: TRBJ2-7
V gene: TRBV5-1
CDR3 DNA: TGCGCCAGCAGCATTTCGACAGGGGGCGGCGAGCAGTACTTC
CDR3 protein: CASSISTGGGEQYF

clone size: once
D gene: .
J gene: TRBJ2-3
V gene: TRBV7-3
CDR3 DNA: TGTGCCAGCAGCCGAGGGGATACGCAGTATTTT
CDR3 protein: CASSRGDTQYF

clone size: .
D gene: .
J gene: TRBJ2-7
V gene: TRBV6-1
CDR3 DNA: TGTGCCAGCAGTGAAACCTATAACTCCTACGAGCAGTACTTC
CDR3 protein: CASSETYNSYEQYF

clone size: few
D gene: TRBD1
J gene: TRBJ1-1
V gene: TRBV19
CDR3 DNA: TGTGCCAGTAGTATTGACAGGGGGAACACTGAAGCTTTCTTT
CDR3 protein: CASSIDRGNTEAFF

clone size: once
D gene: .
J gene: TRBJ1-1
V gene: TRBV7-3
CDR3 DNA: TGTGCCAGCAGCCAGGGCCCGAACACTGAAGCTTTCTTT
CDR3 protein: CASSQGPNTEAFF

clone size: .
D gene: .
J gene: TRBJ1-2
V gene: TRBV12-3/TRBV12-4
CDR3 DNA: TGTGCCAGCAGTTTAGGCCAGGATGGCTACACCTTC
CDR3 protein: CASSLGQDGYTF

clone size: .
D gene: TRBD2
J gene: TRBJ2-6
V gene: TRBV7-3
CDR3 DNA: TGTGCCAGCAGCTTATCTTTACTAGCGGGAGTTACTGGGGCCAACGTCCTGACTTTC
CDR3 protein: CASSLSLLAGVTGANVLTF

clone size: once
D gene: TRBD1
J gene: TRBJ1-2
V gene: TRBV19
CDR3 DNA: TGTGCCCCCAAGTACCCGGACAGGTGGTATGGCTACACCTTC
CDR3 protein: CAPKYPDRWYGYTF

clone size: .
D gene: TRBD2
J gene: TRBJ2-5
V gene: TRBV11-2
CDR3 DNA: TGTGCCAGCAGCCCAACTAGCGGTAGAGAGACCCAGTACTTC
CDR3 protein: CASSPTSGRETQYF

clone size: .
D gene: .
J gene: TRBJ1-2
V gene: TRBV6-5
CDR3 DNA: TGTGCCAGCAGGGGACCGGGGGGCGGTGGCTACACCTTC
CDR3 protein: CASRGPGGGGYTF

clone size: .
D gene: TRBD1
J gene: TRBJ1-1
V gene: TRBV5-1
CDR3 DNA: TGCGCCAGCAGCCAATTCGGGACAGGGGACCTGAACACTGAAGCTTTCTTT
CDR3 protein: CASSQFGTGDLNTEAFF

clone size: .
D gene: .
J gene: TRBJ2-7
V gene: TRBV7-9
CDR3 DNA: TGTGCCAGCAGCTCCCCCGGTGACATGCACTACGAGCAGTACTTC
CDR3 protein: CASSSPGDMHYEQYF

clone size: .
D gene: TRBD1
J gene: TRBJ2-1
V gene: TRBV7-2
CDR3 DNA: TGTGCCAGCAGCTGGGGACAGGGGCTATACAATGAGCAGTTCTTC
CDR3 protein: CASSWGQGLYNEQFF

clone size: .
D gene: .
J gene: TRBJ1-1
V gene: TRBV7-3
CDR3 DNA: TGTGCCAGCAGCTTAACCGGGGACACTGAAGCTTTCTTT
CDR3 protein: CASSLTGDTEAFF

clone size: .
D gene: TRBD2
J gene: TRBJ2-1
V gene: TRBV19
CDR3 DNA: TGTGCCAGTAGCCCGACTAGCGGGAGGGCCAATGAGCAGTTCTTC
CDR3 protein: CASSPTSGRANEQFF

clone size: .
D gene: .
J gene: TRBJ2-7
V gene: TRBV7-9
CDR3 DNA: TGTGCCAGCAGCTTTACAGGGGTAACGGCGGGGGAGCAGTACTTC
CDR3 protein: CASSFTGVTAGEQYF

clone size: .
D gene: .
J gene: TRBJ1-5
V gene: TRBV2
CDR3 DNA: TGTGCCAGCAGTGAATATCGGGAGGAACAGCCCCAGCATTTT
CDR3 protein: CASSEYREEQPQHF

clone size: .
D gene: .
J gene: TRBJ2-7
V gene: TRBV28
CDR3 DNA: TGTGCCACCTGGCGCACAGGCGCCCTCTCGACCTACGAGCAGTACTTC
CDR3 protein: CATWRTGALSTYEQYF

clone size: .
D gene: TRBD1
J gene: TRBJ1-5
V gene: TRBV19
CDR3 DNA: TGTGCCAGTAGTATAAAGGGGGCAGGTCAGCCCCAGCATTTT
CDR3 protein: CASSIKGAGQPQHF

clone size: .
D gene: .
J gene: TRBJ1-1
V gene: TRBV29-1
CDR3 DNA: TGCAGCGTTGAGATACACCCCGGAGGCACTGAAGCTTTCTTT
CDR3 protein: CSVEIHPGGTEAFF

clone size: .
D gene: .
J gene: TRBJ2-3
V gene: TRBV5-1
CDR3 DNA: TGCGCCACCGCACCCGTGGAGATTACAGATACGCAGTATTTT
CDR3 protein: CATAPVEITDTQYF

clone size: .
D gene: .
J gene: TRBJ2-5
V gene: TRBV9
CDR3 DNA: TGTGCCAGCAGCCCTCAGGGACTCCTACAAGAGACCCAGTACTTC
CDR3 protein: CASSPQGLLQETQYF

clone size: .
D gene: .
J gene: TRBJ2-7
V gene: TRBV20-1
CDR3 DNA: TGCAGTGCTAGGGGGGCAGAGCAGTACTTC
CDR3 protein: CSARGAEQYF

clone size: .
D gene: .
J gene: TRBJ2-7
V gene: TRBV11-2
CDR3 DNA: TGTGCCAGCAGCCCTCAGGGCGGGGTCCACGAGCAGTACTTC
CDR3 protein: CASSPQGGVHEQYF

clone size: .
D gene: TRBD2
J gene: TRBJ2-5
V gene: TRBV28
CDR3 DNA: TGTGCCAGCAGTTTGGGGGGGGTCCAAGAGACCCAGTACTTC
CDR3 protein: CASSLGGVQETQYF

clone size: .
D gene: TRBD1
J gene: TRBJ1-1
V gene: TRBV19
CDR3 DNA: TGTGCCACCAAGGGACAGGGGGGTATTTCGAACACTGAAGCTTTCTTT
CDR3 protein: CATKGQGGISNTEAFF

clone size: .
D gene: TRBD2
J gene: TRBJ2-2
V gene: TRBV15
CDR3 DNA: TGTGCCACCAGCAGATTATTACTAGCGGGAGGCCGGGAGCTGTTTTTT
CDR3 protein: CATSRLLLAGGRELFF

clone size: .
D gene: .
J gene: TRBJ1-4
V gene: TRBV4-1
CDR3 DNA: TGCGCCAGCAGCCAAGAAGGAGGTGGGAGTGAAAAACTGTTTTTT
CDR3 protein: CASSQEGGGSEKLFF

clone size: .
D gene: .
J gene: TRBJ2-3
V gene: TRBV4-2
CDR3 DNA: TGTGCCAGCAGCCAAATCTCTCCGCGGAGATACACAGATACGCAGTATTTT
CDR3 protein: CASSQISPRRYTDTQYF

clone size: .
D gene: .
J gene: TRBJ1-1
V gene: TRBV2
CDR3 DNA: TGTGCCAGCAGCGTCCGGAACACTGAAGCTTTCTTT
CDR3 protein: CASSVRNTEAFF

clone size: .
D gene: .
J gene: TRBJ2-7
V gene: TRBV11-1
CDR3 DNA: TGTGCCAGCAGCTTAGGGGCCATCGAGCAGTACTTC
CDR3 protein: CASSLGAIEQYF

clone size: .
D gene: .
J gene: TRBJ1-1
V gene: TRBV5-1
CDR3 DNA: TGCGCCAGCAGCTTCCGGGGAGCGATGAACACTGAAGCTTTCTTT
CDR3 protein: CASSFRGAMNTEAFF

clone size: .
D gene: TRBD2
J gene: TRBJ2-7
V gene: TRBV6-2/TRBV6-3
CDR3 DNA: TGTGCCAGCAGCGACCCTCTAACTAGCGGGGACGACGAGCAGTACTTC
CDR3 protein: CASSDPLTSGDDEQYF

clone size: .
D gene: TRBD2
J gene: TRBJ2-1
V gene: TRBV3-1/TRBV3-2
CDR3 DNA: TGTGCCAGCAGCGCGGTCGCGGGAGGACCCTCGGATGAGCAGTTCTTC
CDR3 protein: CASSAVAGGPSDEQFF

clone size: .
D gene: .
J gene: TRBJ1-1
V gene: TRBV13
CDR3 DNA: TGTGCCAGCAGCCCAACTCGGGAGGCTGAAGCTTTCTTT
CDR3 protein: CASSPTREAEAFF

clone size: .
D gene: .
J gene: TRBJ1-4
V gene: TRBV25-1
CDR3 DNA: TGTGCCAGCAGTGACCGGGACTCGGGGGTCACTAATGAAAAACTGTTTTTT
CDR3 protein: CASSDRDSGVTNEKLFF